These 9 T cell receptor beta chains were all obtained from the same sample, sequenced in a study of T-cell memory formation after mild COVID-19. TCRdb passed the 5' RACE reads through MiXCR, listing each CDR3 protein once. The sample has hundreds of thousands of distinct CDR3 sequences; approximately 8.4% are singletons. Source material: PBMCs or a T cell subset sorted from them (not recorded which). All receptors come from a man between 18 and 29 years old who had mild COVID-19 (a few samples of this study predate the infection). Cell type and time point are not known.

The chain joins TRBV10-3 to TRBJ2-1; TRBD1 aligns across 9 bases. There are 16 residues in the CDR3. Germline CDR1 and CDR2: ENHRY and SYGVKD. Trimming removed 6 bases from V and 7 bases from J; junction bases left unmatched: 13. CDR3 sequence reads: CAISVVRTGALNEQFF. Written as DNA, the CDR3 is TGTGCCATCAGCGTAGTACGGACAGGGGCTCTGAATGAGCAGTTCTTC.

This clonotype occurred many times. The chain employs TRBV21-1 and TRBJ1-5; the table's D gene call, TRBD1, was not cross checked with the DNA. TRBV21-1 is a pseudogene. This CDR3 has 10 residues. The CDR3 nucleotides read TGTGCCAGCCCCGGGACCCCCCAGCATTTT. Translating gives CASPGTPQHF.

This clonotype was detected only a few times. The gene calls are TRBV6-1 and TRBJ2-7; 7 positions match TRBD1. V shed 5 bases, J shed 13 bases, and the junction held 8 bases outside the gene matches. CDR3 length: 11 amino acids. Germline lookup yields CDR1 MNHNS and CDR2 SASEGT. The CDR3 region is CASSRQGEKYF. The CDR3 DNA reads TGTGCCAGCAGTAGACAGGGAGAGAAATACTTC.

The chain has TRBV5-5 and TRBJ1-6; D is unresolved. Germline loops: CDR1 SGHKS, CDR2 YYEKEE (reference sequence). Trimming removed 0 bases at V and 9 bases at J, with 13 bases between. CDR3 length equals 15 residues. The CDR3 region has the DNA TGTGCCAGCAGCTTGGAACTGGGAAGCGGTTCACCCCTCCACTTT. Residues: CASSLELGSGSPLHF.

The chain carries TRBV28 and TRBJ1-1, with a possible D match to TRBD1 (5 bases). Per the germline V gene, CDR1 is MDHEN and CDR2 is SYDVKM. Trimming removed 2 bases at V and 5 bases at J, with 15 bases between. The CDR3 contains 15 residues. CDR3 DNA: TGTGCCAGCAGTTTAGGGCCAGGGCAGAGTACTGAAGCTTTCTTT. It specifies CASSLGPGQSTEAFF. Filled out from reference TRBV28 and TRBJ1-1, the complete variable domain reads DVKVTQSSRYLVKRTGEKVFLECVQDMDHENMFWYRQDPGLGLRLIYFSYDVKMKEKGDIPEGYSVSREKKERFSLILESASTNQTSMYLCASSLGPGQSTEAFFGQGTRLTVV.

The V and J genes are TRBV20-1 and TRBJ2-7; either TRBD1 or TRBD2 may fit D (5 bases each). The CDR3 spans 16 residues. V was pared by 3 bases and J by 2 bases, with 20 bases between. Germline CDR1 DFQATT, CDR2 SNEGSKA (reference sequence). The CDR3 region is CSASTPGTIGTYEQYF. CDR3 nucleotides: TGCAGTGCTAGTACTCCAGGGACGATCGGCACCTACGAGCAGTACTTC.

This clonotype was counted at least ten times. V gene TRBV10-1 combines with J gene TRBJ1-1; D remains ambiguous. Germline V CDR1 and CDR2: WNHNN, SYGVQD (reference sequence). V was cut by 5 bases and J by 1 base, with 8 bases left in between. The CDR3 is 13 residues long. CDR3 nucleotide sequence: TGCGCCAGCAGTTTTAACGGGAACACTGAAGCTTTCTTT. Translated: CASSFNGNTEAFF.

The chain links TRBV5-1 to TRBJ2-5; a weak D match, TRBD1 (5 bases). V was pared by 4 bases and J by 4 bases, with 14 bases between. The length of the CDR3 is 14 residues. Germline lookup yields CDR1 SGHRS and CDR2 YFSETQ. This CDR3 reads CASSGSGIRETQYF. In nucleotides, the CDR3 is TGCGCCAGCAGCGGATCAGGGATCAGAGAGACCCAGTACTTC.

This clonotype was detected a few times. The chain recombines TRBV5-1 with TRBJ2-1; no reliable D call. This CDR3 is built from 11 residues. The V gene lost 4 bases and the J gene lost 7 bases, with 6 bases spanning the gap. Germline V gene lookup returns CDR1 SGHRS and CDR2 YFSETQ. In DNA form, the CDR3 reads TGCGCCAGCAGCATCTTTAATGAGCAGTTCTTC. Translation: CASSIFNEQFF.